This TCR beta chain appears in the sequencing data of a study of cytomegalovirus exposure and HLA in healthy donors. Study-level findings and limits: Per a later analysis, fewer than 20,000 TCR beta sequences showed association with HLA alleles at 0.05 false discovery rate. In a later analysis, productive TCRs from donors in an Asian-associated ancestry cluster reportedly carried fewer N-insertions than the cohort mean. Later analysis revealed greater clonal expansion in HLA-associated TCR beta chains than in equally common others. As a later analysis showed, a missense DCLRE1C variant was linked to trimming of TCR beta V- and J-genes.

Note on this clone: Antigen unknown. The sample carries other DNA sequences with the same CDR3.

The PCR employed 60 Vbeta primers together with 13 Jbeta primers. Clones were read by immunoSEQ multiplex PCR, and TCRdb kept only the in-frame ones, dropping some. The data show approximately 150,000 clones, over 80% seen once. Germline values: CDR1 MNHNS, CDR2 SASEGT. V lost 4 bases and J 7 bases, leaving 10 bases between the germline ends. CDR3 length: 13 amino acids. The receptor's source is a male donor in good health and CMV-seronegative. The rearrangement joins TRBV6-1 to TRBJ1-4, with D possibly being TRBD1 (6 bases). Sequencing was done on a sample of PBMCs. For the CDR3, the DNA is TGTGCCAGCAGTGTGGGGGCGGGTGAAAAACTGTTTTTT. It translates to CASSVGAGEKLFF.